Given below is one T cell receptor beta chain in context. Its specificity is not known. Expressed TCRB transcripts were sequenced after all isolated RNA was converted to cDNA. Assay used: immunoSEQ multiplex PCR; TCRdb lists only in-frame clones, some missing. The sample carries about 190,000 clones, almost 8% recorded once. Germline V CDR1 and CDR2: MDHEN, SYDVKM. The CDR3 has 11 amino acids. Trimming removed 8 bases at V and 13 bases at J, with 15 bases between. This record comes from a study of beta chain features in type 1 diabetes. Study results and limitations: There was a moderate but significant shortening of TCRB CDR3s in all four CD4+ subsets of Type 1 diabetes patients. Insertions at VDJ junctions were less frequent in type 1 diabetes patients. These patients also deleted more nucleotides at the same junctions. Over-representation of high TCR-expressing cells was a possible consequence of cDNA sequencing.

The sequence was obtained from a man aged 18 to 29 with type 1 diabetes. The sample comprised central memory CD4+ T cells from blood. The rearrangement links TRBV28 to TRBJ2-1; possibly TRBD1 for D (8 bases). This chain's CDR3 is CASANRGGQFF. The CDR3 nucleotides read TGTGCCAGCGCAAACAGGGGGGGACAGTTCTTC.